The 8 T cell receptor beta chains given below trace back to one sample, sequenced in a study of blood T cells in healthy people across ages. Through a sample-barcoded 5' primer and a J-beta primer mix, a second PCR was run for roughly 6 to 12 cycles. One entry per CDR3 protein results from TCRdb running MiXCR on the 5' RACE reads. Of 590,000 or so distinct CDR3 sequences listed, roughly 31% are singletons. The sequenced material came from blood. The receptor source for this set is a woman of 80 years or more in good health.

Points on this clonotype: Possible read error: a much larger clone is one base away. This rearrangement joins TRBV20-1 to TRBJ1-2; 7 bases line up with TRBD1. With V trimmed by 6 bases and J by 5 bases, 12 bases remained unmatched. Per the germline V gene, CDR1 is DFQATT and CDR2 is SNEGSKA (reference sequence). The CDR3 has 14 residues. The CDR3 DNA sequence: TGCAGTGCCGGGATAAGGGGGCTAGGATATGGCTACACCTTC. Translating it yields CSAGIRGLGYGYTF.

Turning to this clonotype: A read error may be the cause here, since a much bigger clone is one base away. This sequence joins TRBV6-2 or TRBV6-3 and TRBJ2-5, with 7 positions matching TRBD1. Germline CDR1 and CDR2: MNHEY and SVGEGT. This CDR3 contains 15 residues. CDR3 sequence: CAGSSPGTVQETQYF. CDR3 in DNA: TGTGCCGGCAGCTCCCCCGGGACAGTGCAAGAGACCCAGTACTTC.

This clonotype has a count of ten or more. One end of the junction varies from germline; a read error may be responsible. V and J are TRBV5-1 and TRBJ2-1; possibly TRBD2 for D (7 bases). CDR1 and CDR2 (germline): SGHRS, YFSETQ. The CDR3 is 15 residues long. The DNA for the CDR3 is TGTGCCAGCAGCTTAGGGGGGGGCTCCTACAATGAGCAGTTCTTC. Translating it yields CASSLGGGSYNEQFF. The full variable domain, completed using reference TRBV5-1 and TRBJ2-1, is KAGVTQTPRYLIKTRGQQVTLSCSPISGHRSVSWYQQTPGQGLQFLFEYFSETQRNKGNFPGRFSGRQFSNSRSEMNVSTLELGDSALYLCASSLGGGSYNEQFFGPGTRLTVL.

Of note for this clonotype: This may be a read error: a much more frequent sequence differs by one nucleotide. In nucleotides, the CDR3 is TGCAGTGCTAGAGAACGGGACGGCAAGAACACTGAAGCTTTCTTT. Its translation is CSARERDGKNTEAFF. The chain links TRBV20-1 to TRBJ1-1; a weak D match, TRBD1 (5 bases). The CDR3 is 15 amino acids. The germline V gene encodes CDR1 DFQATT and CDR2 SNEGSKA (reference sequence). The V and J ends lost 0 bases and 1 base respectively, with 12 bases between them.

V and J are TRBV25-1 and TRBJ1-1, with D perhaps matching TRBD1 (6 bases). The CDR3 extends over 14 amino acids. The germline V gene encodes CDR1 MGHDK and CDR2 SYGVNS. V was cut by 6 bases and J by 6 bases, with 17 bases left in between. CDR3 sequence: CASREGKGVAEAFF. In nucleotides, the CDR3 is TGTGCCAGCAGGGAGGGCAAGGGGGTGGCTGAAGCTTTCTTT.

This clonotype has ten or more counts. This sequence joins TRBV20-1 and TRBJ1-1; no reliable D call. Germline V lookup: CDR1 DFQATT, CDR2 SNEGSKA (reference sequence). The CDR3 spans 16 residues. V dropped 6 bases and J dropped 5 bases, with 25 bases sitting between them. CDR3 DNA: TGCAGTGCCCGCAGCCCAATTTCGGCGGCTAATACTGAAGCTTTCTTT. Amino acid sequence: CSARSPISAANTEAFF.

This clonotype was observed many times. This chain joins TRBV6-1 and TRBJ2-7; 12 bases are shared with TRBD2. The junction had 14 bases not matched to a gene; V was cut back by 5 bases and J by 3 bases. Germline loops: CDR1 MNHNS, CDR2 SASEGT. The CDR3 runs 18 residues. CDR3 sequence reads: CASSPQGSTSGGHYEQYF. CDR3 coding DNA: TGTGCCAGCAGTCCCCAAGGCTCGACTAGCGGGGGTCACTACGAGCAGTACTTC.

The CDR3 DNA is TGCGCCAGCAGCTTACAGGTCAATTCACCCCTCCACTTT. It codes for CASSLQVNSPLHF. This sequence joins TRBV5-1 and TRBJ1-6; maybe TRBD1 (5 bases). Deletions cut 2 bases from V and 7 bases from J, with 7 bases between. Germline V gene data show CDR1 as SGHRS and CDR2 as YFSETQ. The CDR3 is 13 residues long.